This T cell receptor beta chain is drawn from a study of a mutant IDH1 vaccine in newly diagnosed glioma. Study-level information: There were roughly 62% males and approximately 38% females among treated patients, whose mean age was about 38 years. Patients had received radiotherapy, temozolomide, or both previously, most receiving both.

A note on this clone: Its antigen is currently unknown.

Study outcomes and limitations: Among all patients, vaccine-induced immune responses occurred in 90% to 95%.

The time point denotes: baseline, week 1 (first vaccination visit). The treatment: pre-vaccination baseline after standard-of-care therapy. The donors had new WHO grade 3 or 4 astrocytomas; these were IDH1-mutant and ATRX-lost. Germline CDR1 is SNHLY and CDR2 is FYNNEI. This CDR3 comprises 13 residues. Between the trimmed V and J ends, which lost 8 bases and 7 bases, there was a span of 18 bases. Measured with immunoSEQ multiplex PCR; TCRdb has only the in-frame clones, and not every one. Of about 35,000 clones in the sample, approximately 86% were seen once. The sequencing used PBMCs, collected from a glioma patient treated with radiotherapy, temozolomide or both. The chain couples TRBV2 to TRBJ2-7; D is uncertain. The source of this sequence is a woman in her thirties or forties with glioma. The CDR3 DNA is TGTGCCAGCTCCACCCCGCCGTTCGTGGAGCAGTACTTC. This sequence encodes CASSTPPFVEQYF. The full variable domain, its missing parts supplied by reference TRBV2 and TRBJ2-7, is EPEVTQTPSHQVTQMGQEVILRCVPISNHLYFYWYRQILGQKVEFLVSFYNNEISEKSEIFDDQFSVERPDGSNFTLKIRSTKLEDSAMYFCASSTPPFVEQYFGPGTRLTVT.